The 18 T cell receptor beta chains below were found in one sample sequenced in a study of response to subunit inactivated influenza vaccine. From the RT-PCR reads, TCRdb called clonotypes with MiXCR, one entry per CDR3 protein. Of about 540,000 distinct CDR3 sequences listed, around 25% are singletons. A further study also used this sample, focusing on T cells expressing NK-cell markers. That work states: 5'RACE template switching with UMIs generated TCR beta cDNA.

The material sequenced was CD4+ T cells sorted from PBMCs, taken 11 to 12 days after vaccination. The receptors were gathered from a middle-aged man who received an inactivated influenza vaccine.

This clonotype was picked up a small number of times. The junction departs from the called germline gene at one end, perhaps through a read error. The chain carries TRBV7-7 and TRBJ2-1; 9 bases agree with TRBD2. This CDR3 comprises 16 residues. Germline V gene data show CDR1 as SSHAT and CDR2 as FNYEAQ (reference sequence). The CDR3 DNA reads as TGTGCTAGCAGCTTAGCAGATAGCGGGGGAGGCAATGAGCAGTTCTTC. Translating it yields CASSLADSGGGNEQFF.

The count of this clonotype is one. The V and J genes are TRBV6-1 and TRBJ1-2, with D possibly matching TRBD1 (5 bases). The CDR3 has 15 amino acids. V lost 1 base and J 4 bases, leaving 13 bases between the germline ends. Per germline, CDR1 MNHNS and CDR2 SASEGT. CDR3 nucleotides: TGTGCCAGCAGTGAAGTACCAGGGTTGGTCTATGGCTACACCTTC. Its protein is CASSEVPGLVYGYTF.

This clonotype was seen a few times. The chain combines TRBV28 with TRBJ2-1; possible D gene TRBD2, 6 bases. Germline V lookup: CDR1 MDHEN, CDR2 SYDVKM. V was clipped by 1 base and J by 8 bases, with 12 bases between them. There are 14 residues in the CDR3. CDR3 DNA: TGTGCCAGCAGTTTATTAGGCGGGGTGGATGAGCAGTTCTTC. Translating gives CASSLLGGVDEQFF.

Remarks on this clonotype: A junction end diverges from the germline sequence, so it may reflect a read error. The chain uses TRBV12-3 or TRBV12-4 and TRBJ1-1; 9 nucleotides align to TRBD1. The CDR3 runs to 16 residues. CDR3 protein: CASSWGADRGNTEALF. CDR3 DNA sequence: TGTGCCAGCAGTTGGGGCGCCGACAGGGGGAACACTGAAGCTCTCTTT.

This clonotype was counted between two and nine times. The chain uses TRBV6-2 or TRBV6-3 and TRBJ2-6; D is possibly TRBD1 (5 bases). In germline, CDR1 is MNHEY, CDR2 SVGEGT. This CDR3 is built from 15 residues. Trimming took off 4 bases at V and 3 bases at J, with 10 bases between the two ends. CDR3 loop: CASSSTGFGANVLTF. The CDR3 DNA sequence: TGTGCCAGCAGTTCTACAGGCTTTGGGGCCAACGTCCTGACTTTC.

This clonotype was counted only a few times. This chain connects TRBV12-3 or TRBV12-4 to TRBJ2-3, with D possibly TRBD1 on 5 matching bases. Deletions cut 4 bases from V and 1 base from J, with 18 bases between. The CDR3 extends over 17 amino acids. Here the CDR3 reads CASSSLPGAFGTDTQYF. Written as DNA, the CDR3 is TGTGCCAGCAGTTCACTCCCTGGGGCTTTCGGCACAGATACGCAGTATTTT.

The chain combines TRBV5-1 with TRBJ1-1; D is ambiguous. The CDR3 loop spans 15 amino acids. Trimming took off 0 bases at V and 7 bases at J, with 16 bases between the two ends. Per germline, CDR1 SGHRS and CDR2 YFSETQ. Written as DNA, the CDR3 is TGCGCCAGCAGCTTGGATAGGACTGGAAAACTTGAAGCTTTCTTT. Translating it yields CASSLDRTGKLEAFF.

The V and J genes are TRBV28 and TRBJ2-7; D call uncertain. CDR3 size: 13 residues. Trimming removed 3 bases from V and 7 bases from J, with 13 bases in between. The germline gives CDR1 MDHEN, CDR2 SYDVKM. In nucleotides, the CDR3 is TGTGCCAGCAGTTTTACTGGGTTGGGGGAGCAGTACTTC. Translated: CASSFTGLGEQYF.

This clonotype was detected only a few times. This chain connects TRBV4-2 to TRBJ1-1; D gene unclear. V was pared by 2 bases and J by 11 bases, with 12 bases between. This CDR3 is 12 amino acids long. Germline CDR1 and CDR2: LGHNA and YNFKEQ. This chain's CDR3 is CASSQMGYRAFF. DNA of the CDR3: TGTGCCAGCAGCCAAATGGGATATAGGGCTTTCTTT.

This CDR3 reads CASSQDVRGVRDEQFF. The DNA for the CDR3 is TGCGCCAGCAGCCAAGATGTTCGGGGCGTTAGGGATGAGCAGTTCTTC. The V and J genes are TRBV4-3 and TRBJ2-1, with D possibly being TRBD1 or TRBD2 (5 bases each). With 0 bases removed from V and 8 bases from J, the gap between germline ends came to 17 bases. The length of the CDR3 is 16 residues. Germline loops: CDR1 LGHNA, CDR2 YSLEER.

There are a few counts of this clonotype. CDR3 sequence (DNA): TGTGCCAGCAGCCCCCGGACAGGGGTGGACACTGAAGCTTTCTTT. Protein sequence: CASSPRTGVDTEAFF. The rearrangement uses TRBV7-9 and TRBJ1-1; 9 bases are shared with TRBD1. Germline V gene data show CDR1 as SEHNR and CDR2 as FQNEAQ (reference sequence). V trimming: 5 bases; J trimming: 3 bases; junction bases outside the gene matches: 7. CDR3 size: 15 residues.

V gene TRBV7-2 combines with J gene TRBJ2-1; 12 positions match TRBD2. The CDR3 runs 14 residues. The V gene's germline CDR1 is SGHTA and CDR2 FQGNSA. Trimming removed 7 bases from V and 4 bases from J; junction bases left unmatched: 2. The CDR3 DNA is TGTGCCAGCATCGGGACTAGCGGGTACAATGAGCAGTTCTTC. The encoded protein is CASIGTSGYNEQFF.

This clonotype was detected only a few times. The chain has TRBV11-2 and TRBJ1-4; 9 bases are shared with TRBD1. V dropped 5 bases and J dropped 10; count of bases not matched to a gene: 8. The CDR3 contains 14 residues. Germline assignment: CDR1 SGHAT and CDR2 FQNNGV. The CDR3 loop reads CASSPGTGTGKLFF. Written as DNA, the CDR3 is TGTGCCAGCAGCCCCGGGACAGGGACAGGAAAACTGTTTTTT. The variable domain in full, with the rest retrieved from reference TRBV11-2 and TRBJ1-4, is EAGVAQSPRYKIIEKRQSVAFWCNPISGHATLYWYQQILGQGPKLLIQFQNNGVVDDSQLPKDRFSAERLKGVDSTLKIQPAKLEDSAVYLCASSPGTGTGKLFFGSGTQLSVL.

The rearrangement links TRBV27 to TRBJ2-7, with D perhaps given as TRBD1 or TRBD2 (5 bases each). Trimming left V 3 bases short and J 6 bases short, with 15 bases between. Germline V lookup: CDR1 MNHEY, CDR2 SMNVEV (reference sequence). There are 14 residues in the CDR3. As DNA, the CDR3 is TGTGCCAGCAGTTTCGTCCGGGACGGCCTCGAGCAGTACTTC. Translation gives CASSFVRDGLEQYF.

The CDR3 nucleotides are TGTGCCAGCAGTTTGAGCGCCTGGGGTAGCACCTACGAGCAGTACTTC. It codes for CASSLSAWGSTYEQYF. The J gene is TRBJ2-7, the V gene TRBV12-3 or TRBV12-4; D uncertain. The germline V and J ends were trimmed by 3 bases and 2 bases, with 17 bases remaining between them. The CDR3 has 16 residues.

V is TRBV5-5 and J is TRBJ1-1; D is perhaps TRBD1 (6 bases). Trimming shortened V by 4 bases and J by 4 bases, and 11 bases separated the two germline ends. Germline CDR1 and CDR2: SGHKS and YYEKEE (reference sequence). This CDR3 is built from 13 residues. Here the CDR3 reads CASSVRGGTEAFF. In nucleotides, the CDR3 is TGTGCCAGCAGCGTCAGGGGAGGCACTGAAGCTTTCTTT.

The chain recombines TRBV20-1 with TRBJ2-1; possible D gene TRBD2, 6 bases. The length of the CDR3 is 14 residues. The V end was cut by 1 base, the J end by 2 bases, with 9 bases between. CDR1 is DFQATT, CDR2 SNEGSKA, per germline (reference sequence). DNA for the CDR3: TGCAGTGCTAGAGGTCGGGGGACCTACAATGAGCAGTTCTTC. Its translation is CSARGRGTYNEQFF.

The genes are TRBV7-2 and TRBJ2-7; D could derive from TRBD1 or TRBD2 (6 bases each). Germline V gives CDR1 SGHTA, CDR2 FQGNSA. The germline V and J ends were trimmed by 1 base and 2 bases, with 12 bases remaining between them. The CDR3 is 15 residues long. In DNA form, the CDR3 reads TGTGCCAGCAGCTTAGAGGGGGGTGCGCCCTACGAGCAGTACTTC. Protein: CASSLEGGAPYEQYF.